These T cell receptor beta chains were read from a single sample in a study of blood T cell repertoires in COVID-19. Assay used: immunoSEQ multiplex PCR; TCRdb lists only in-frame clones, some missing. Of tens of thousands of clones listed, around 83% are singletons. The sequencing sample was made of peripheral blood. The receptor set was obtained from a human donor in a cohort sampled during active COVID-19. Each CDR3 is given with its conserved first and last residue. D genes are given only for firm matches. Size values are once, few and many counts, or a class for expanded clones, and some rows have none.

v_gene	d_gene	abundance	len	j_gene	CDR3aa	CDR3nt
TRBV4-2	.	few	16	TRBJ2-6	CASSQDRQSGANVLTF	TGTGCCAGCAGCCAAGACCGACAATCTGGGGCCAACGTCCTGACTTTC
TRBV7-9	TRBD1	.	16	TRBJ1-4	CASSSTGTGGNEKLFF	TGTGCCAGCAGCTCCACCGGGACAGGGGGTAATGAAAAACTGTTTTTT
TRBV12-3/TRBV12-4	.	.	13	TRBJ1-1	CASSLTVNTEAFF	TGTGCCAGCAGTCTGACAGTGAACACTGAAGCTTTCTTT
TRBV2	.	.	14	TRBJ1-6	CASSEFSLNSPLHF	TGTGCCAGCAGTGAATTCTCCCTTAATTCACCCCTCCACTTT
TRBV5-5	TRBD1	.	15	TRBJ2-5	CASSLDRGRWETQYF	TGTGCCAGCAGCTTGGACAGGGGAAGGTGGGAGACCCAGTACTTC
TRBV10-3	TRBD1	.	17	TRBJ1-1	CAISERAGGTGNTEAFF	TGTGCCATCAGTGAGAGGGCAGGGGGGACAGGGAACACTGAAGCTTTCTTT
TRBV4-1	TRBD1	.	15	TRBJ1-2	CASSQGTGSSYGYTF	TGCGCCAGCAGCCAAGGGACAGGGTCGAGCTATGGCTACACCTTC
TRBV5-1	TRBD1	.	15	TRBJ1-1	CASSVRAGGNTEAFF	TGCGCCAGCAGTGTCAGAGCAGGGGGGAACACTGAAGCTTTCTTT
TRBV2	.	.	13	TRBJ1-1	CASSPGVNTEAFF	TGTGCCAGCAGTCCAGGGGTGAACACTGAAGCTTTCTTT
TRBV5-4	TRBD1	.	16	TRBJ2-2	CASSTQTGGDTGELFF	TGTGCCAGCAGCACCCAGACAGGGGGCGATACCGGGGAGCTGTTTTTT
TRBV18	TRBD1	.	14	TRBJ1-1	CASSTRQGDTEAFF	TGTGCCAGCTCGACCCGACAGGGAGACACTGAAGCTTTCTTT
TRBV11-2	.	.	15	TRBJ1-6	CASSIRQLINSPLHF	TGTGCCAGCAGCATTCGACAGCTGATCAATTCACCCCTCCACTTT
TRBV10-1	.	few	13	TRBJ2-7	CASSPGTSGEQYF	TGCGCCAGCAGCCCCGGGACATCGGGCGAGCAGTACTTC
TRBV2	.	.	15	TRBJ2-2	CASSPQSGGHGELFF	TGTGCCAGCAGTCCCCAGAGCGGAGGTCACGGGGAGCTGTTTTTT
TRBV25-1	TRBD1	.	13	TRBJ2-4	CASSFRQGHIQYF	TGTGCCAGCAGTTTCCGACAGGGACACATTCAGTACTTC
TRBV7-9	TRBD2	.	15	TRBJ2-1	CASSLTRGAYNEQFF	TGTGCCAGCAGCTTAACACGGGGGGCCTACAATGAGCAGTTCTTC
TRBV6-2/TRBV6-3	.	.	13	TRBJ1-2	CASSYEHRYGYTF	TGTGCCAGCAGTTACGAGCACCGCTATGGCTACACCTTC
TRBV6-1	.	.	13	TRBJ1-1	CASSEAGHNRAFF	TGTGCCAGCAGTGAAGCGGGACATAATAGAGCTTTCTTT
TRBV7-2	.	few	15	TRBJ2-3	CASSLVGASTDTQYF	TGTGCCAGCAGCTTAGTTGGGGCTAGCACAGATACGCAGTATTTT
TRBV4-2	TRBD1	few	14	TRBJ2-7	CASSQGTGGIEQYF	TGTGCCAGCAGCCAAGGGACAGGGGGAATCGAGCAGTACTTC
TRBV13	.	.	12	TRBJ2-7	CASRQWSYEQYF	TGTGCCAGCAGACAGTGGTCCTACGAGCAGTACTTC
TRBV6-5	.	few	11	TRBJ1-1	CASGRETEAFF	TGTGCCAGCGGGAGGGAAACTGAAGCTTTCTTT
TRBV7-8	.	few	13	TRBJ2-7	CASSLRLVYEQYF	TGTGCCAGCAGCCTGAGACTAGTCTACGAGCAGTACTTC
TRBV29-1	.	.	13	TRBJ1-1	CSVESGENTEAFF	TGCAGCGTTGAATCGGGGGAGAACACTGAAGCTTTCTTT
TRBV10-3	.	.	14	TRBJ2-3	CAISDGLRRDTQYF	TGTGCCATCAGTGACGGACTACGGAGAGATACGCAGTATTTT
TRBV18	.	.	15	TRBJ1-5	CASSAGTTDHQPQHF	TGTGCCAGCTCGGCCGGGACAACGGACCATCAGCCCCAGCATTTT
TRBV28	.	.	16	TRBJ1-6	CASSFGGRGFNSPLHF	TGTGCCAGCAGTTTTGGGGGGCGGGGGTTTAATTCACCCCTCCACTTT
TRBV9	.	few	14	TRBJ2-7	CASSPGGQGGEQYF	TGTGCCAGCAGCCCGGGAGGACAGGGAGGAGAGCAGTACTTC
TRBV2	TRBD2	once	14	TRBJ2-1	CASKGLAGDNEQFF	TGTGCCAGCAAAGGACTAGCGGGGGACAATGAGCAGTTCTTC
TRBV19	.	few	13	TRBJ1-2	CASAPTGDYGYTF	TGTGCCAGTGCCCCCACCGGGGACTATGGCTACACCTTC
TRBV3-1/TRBV3-2	.	.	14	TRBJ1-5	CASSQLGADQPQHF	TGTGCCAGCAGCCAACTTGGGGCGGATCAGCCCCAGCATTTT
TRBV7-9	TRBD1	.	16	TRBJ1-2	CASSRPGTGGIYGYTF	TGTGCCAGCAGCCGCCCCGGGACAGGGGGTATCTATGGCTACACCTTC
TRBV5-1	TRBD1	.	14	TRBJ1-1	CASSGGTGRTEAFF	TGCGCCAGCAGCGGCGGGACAGGGAGGACTGAAGCTTTCTTT
TRBV7-8	.	few	13	TRBJ1-5	CASSFGGHQPQHF	TGTGCCAGCAGCTTCGGAGGACATCAGCCCCAGCATTTT
TRBV5-4	.	few	13	TRBJ2-7	CASSLAVSYEQYF	TGTGCCAGCAGCTTGGCCGTCAGCTACGAGCAGTACTTC
TRBV27	.	.	11	TRBJ2-7	CASSLSYEQYF	TGTGCCAGCAGTCTAAGCTACGAGCAGTACTTC
TRBV6-4	.	.	11	TRBJ1-5	CASTPARPQHF	TGTGCCAGCACCCCAGCGCGGCCCCAGCATTTT
TRBV9	.	.	15	TRBJ1-4	CASSALEGRNEKLFF	TGTGCCAGCAGCGCCCTGGAGGGGCGCAATGAAAAACTGTTTTTT
TRBV2	.	.	16	TRBJ1-6	CASSEGGGLWNSPLHF	TGTGCCAGCAGTGAAGGCGGGGGGCTTTGGAATTCACCCCTCCACTTT
TRBV2	TRBD1	.	15	TRBJ2-1	CATAWDRDFFYEQFF	TGTGCCACCGCCTGGGACAGGGACTTTTTTTATGAGCAGTTCTTC
TRBV5-6	TRBD2	.	15	TRBJ2-3	CASSLPGGYTDTQYF	TGTGCCAGCAGCTTACCGGGGGGTTACACAGATACGCAGTATTTT
TRBV5-5	.	.	15	TRBJ1-1	CASNEDPGLNTEAFF	TGTGCCAGCAACGAAGACCCAGGGCTGAACACTGAAGCTTTCTTT
TRBV28	.	.	14	TRBJ1-2	CASLSPTGFYGYTF	TGTGCCAGCTTATCCCCGACAGGCTTCTATGGCTACACCTTC
TRBV19	.	.	14	TRBJ1-1	CASSQPGENTEAFF	TGTGCCAGTAGTCAGCCAGGGGAGAACACTGAAGCTTTCTTT
TRBV6-6	TRBD2	.	15	TRBJ2-7	CASSATRASGGEQYF	TGTGCCAGCAGTGCCACTCGGGCTAGCGGGGGGGAGCAGTACTTC
TRBV6-5	TRBD1	.	14	TRBJ2-7	CASRRQGGPYEQYF	TGTGCCAGCAGAAGACAGGGGGGACCCTACGAGCAGTACTTC
TRBV5-1	TRBD1	.	16	TRBJ2-2	CASSLGGTWGTGELFF	TGCGCCAGCAGTTTAGGGGGCACCTGGGGCACCGGGGAGCTGTTTTTT
TRBV4-2	TRBD1	.	19	TRBJ1-2	CASSSSSGTGGLSNYGYTF	TGTGCCAGCAGCTCATCCTCCGGGACAGGGGGCCTGTCTAACTATGGCTACACCTTC
TRBV5-1	.	.	16	TRBJ1-1	CASSWTFEAPNTEAFF	TGCGCCAGCAGCTGGACTTTCGAGGCGCCGAACACTGAAGCTTTCTTT
TRBV30	.	.	15	TRBJ1-3	CAWRADRPSGNTIYF	TGTGCCTGGAGGGCCGACAGGCCCTCTGGAAACACCATATATTTT
TRBV2	TRBD2	.	13	TRBJ2-1	CASIGSGAPEQFF	TGTGCCAGCATAGGAAGCGGGGCCCCTGAACAGTTCTTC
TRBV9	TRBD1	.	14	TRBJ1-2	CASSGGGVVYGYTF	TGTGCCAGCAGCGGAGGGGGCGTAGTCTATGGCTACACCTTC
TRBV19	TRBD2	.	13	TRBJ2-3	CASRLAGGDTQYF	TGTGCCAGTAGACTAGCGGGGGGGGATACGCAGTATTTT
TRBV19	.	.	12	TRBJ2-3	CASTEGTDTQYF	TGTGCCAGTACCGAGGGCACAGATACGCAGTATTTT
TRBV15	TRBD2	.	13	TRBJ2-1	CATSRDLSGAKFF	TGTGCCACCAGCAGAGACCTTAGCGGGGCGAAGTTCTTC
TRBV5-1	TRBD1	.	16	TRBJ1-5	CASRGQGREEVQPQHF	TGCGCCAGCAGAGGACAGGGAAGAGAAGAGGTTCAGCCCCAGCATTTT
TRBV27	TRBD1	.	14	TRBJ2-7	CASSPGTGLYEQYF	TGTGCCAGCAGTCCCGGGACAGGACTCTACGAGCAGTACTTC
TRBV5-1	TRBD1	.	14	TRBJ1-1	CASSLGQGRTEAFF	TGCGCCAGCAGCTTGGGACAGGGCCGCACTGAAGCTTTCTTT
TRBV11-2	.	.	15	TRBJ2-7	CASSSFGGTQYEQYF	TGTGCCAGCAGCTCCTTCGGGGGAACTCAGTACGAGCAGTACTTC